This entry lists 32 T cell receptor beta chains sequenced from one sample in a study of beta chain features in type 1 diabetes. Regarding the study as a whole: For Type 1 diabetes patients, all four CD4+ subsets carried TCRB CDR3s that were moderately but significantly shorter.

The antigens these receptors bind are not known. Sequencing targeted expressed TCRB transcripts, as all isolated RNA had been reverse transcribed. Sequencing was performed with immunoSEQ multiplex PCR; in TCRdb, only in-frame clones are kept and a portion is missing. The sample consists of about 250,000 clones, roughly 10% of them appearing once. Input material: naive CD4+ T cells from blood. These receptors came from a man aged 25 to 40 with type 1 diabetes.

This clone turned up a few times. The chain combines TRBV6-5 with TRBJ2-5; 7 bases line up with TRBD2. J gave up 3 bases and V 7 bases, and 8 bases lay outside the gene matches. The CDR3 totals 14 residues. Germline V gives CDR1 MNHEY, CDR2 SVGAGI. The CDR3 DNA is TGTGCCAGCACCTCCCGGGGGGTGGAAGAGACCCAGTACTTC. It is translated as CASTSRGVEETQYF.

This clone was detected only a few times. V and J are TRBV4-1 and TRBJ1-1, with a weak D call TRBD1 (6 bases). The germline gives CDR1 MGHRA, CDR2 YSYEKL. This CDR3 spans 16 amino acids. V lost 4 bases to trimming and J lost 1 base, with 16 bases between them. The CDR3 DNA is TGCGCCAGCAGCCCCGGAACGGGCAGGGGGAACACTGAAGCTTTCTTT. It encodes CASSPGTGRGNTEAFF.

There are a few counts of this clone. The rearrangement links TRBV7-8 to TRBJ2-7; 8 nucleotides agree with TRBD2. Unmatched junction bases numbered 11, after V lost 7 bases and J lost 3 bases. The length of the CDR3 is 15 residues. Germline V gene sequence: CDR1 SGHVS, CDR2 FQNEAQ. The CDR3 sequence: CASTVGRLAFYEQYF. The CDR3 region has the DNA TGTGCCAGCACCGTGGGAAGACTAGCGTTCTACGAGCAGTACTTC.

This chain joins TRBV11-2 and TRBJ2-1; the match to TRBD1 covers 7 bases. Germline V gene lookup returns CDR1 SGHAT and CDR2 FQNNGV. The CDR3 totals 15 residues. The V gene end was trimmed by 4 bases and the J gene end by 2 bases; junction bases not matched to a gene: 5. In DNA form, the CDR3 reads TGTGCCAGCAGCTCTATACAGGGGACCTACAATGAGCAGTTCTTC. Its protein is CASSSIQGTYNEQFF. Full variable domain (rest looked up from reference TRBV11-2 and TRBJ2-1): EAGVAQSPRYKIIEKRQSVAFWCNPISGHATLYWYQQILGQGPKLLIQFQNNGVVDDSQLPKDRFSAERLKGVDSTLKIQPAKLEDSAVYLCASSSIQGTYNEQFFGPGTRLTVL.

The gene calls are TRBV6-1 and TRBJ1-2, with TRBD1 matching 9 bases. After removal of 4 bases from V and 6 bases from J, the junction contained 9 bases not matched to a gene. This CDR3 is 15 amino acids long. CDR1 is MNHNS, CDR2 SASEGT, per germline. The CDR3 sequence: CASSAYRTGENGYTF. The CDR3 region has the DNA TGTGCCAGCAGTGCCTACCGGACAGGGGAGAATGGCTACACCTTC.

The chain links TRBV4-1 to TRBJ2-7; the match to TRBD2 covers 10 bases. The trim removed 3 bases at V and 2 bases at J, leaving 7 bases unmatched. CDR1 is MGHRA, CDR2 YSYEKL, per germline. This CDR3 has 16 residues. CDR3 protein: CASSQVLAGVTYEQYF. The DNA of the CDR3 is TGCGCCAGCAGCCAGGTTCTAGCGGGGGTGACCTACGAGCAGTACTTC.

As DNA, the CDR3 is TGCAGTGCTACCTCGGATACGCAGTATTTT. It yields the protein CSATSDTQYF. The V call is TRBV20-1, the J call TRBJ2-3; D unresolved. The germline CDR1 and CDR2 sequences are DFQATT and SNEGSKA (reference sequence). There are 10 residues in the CDR3. The ends were cut back, 4 bases at V and 6 bases at J, with 5 bases in the middle.

This chain uses TRBV4-2 with TRBJ2-3; 10 bases are shared with TRBD2. Germline V gene lookup returns CDR1 LGHNA and CDR2 YNFKEQ. CDR3 size: 15 residues. The V gene end was trimmed by 2 bases and the J gene end by 1 base; junction bases not matched to a gene: 0. The CDR3 protein is CASSQTSGGTDTQYF. In DNA form, the CDR3 reads TGTGCCAGCAGCCAAACTAGCGGGGGCACAGATACGCAGTATTTT.

This clone occurred a few times. The genes are TRBV28 and TRBJ1-2, with 8 bases that match TRBD1. Germline V gene sequence: CDR1 MDHEN, CDR2 SYDVKM. The CDR3 totals 15 residues. After removal of 2 bases from V and 5 bases from J, the junction contained 7 bases not matched to a gene. CDR3 in amino acids: CASSLMDRDWYGYTF. CDR3 in DNA: TGTGCCAGCAGTTTAATGGACAGGGATTGGTATGGCTACACCTTC.

This clone was detected a few times. This rearrangement joins TRBV18 to TRBJ1-2; D is perhaps TRBD1 (6 bases). Trimming pared 3 bases from V and 5 bases from J, leaving 16 bases between. CDR1 is KGHSH and CDR2 is LQKENI in the germline V gene. This CDR3 region has 15 residues. Here the CDR3 DNA reads TGTGCCAGCTCACCCGATCGGGACACGGCTTATGGCTACACCTTC. This gives the protein CASSPDRDTAYGYTF.

This clone was observed a handful of times. J is TRBJ1-5 and V is TRBV2, with 9 bases matching TRBD1. The CDR3 has 14 residues. The ends lost 8 bases at V and 6 bases at J; junction bases unmatched: 8. CDR1 is SNHLY and CDR2 is FYNNEI in the germline V gene. The CDR3 loop reads CASVGGTGRQPQHF. In DNA form, the CDR3 reads TGTGCCAGCGTGGGGGGGACAGGGCGTCAGCCCCAGCATTTT.

This clone was seen a single time. The chain combines TRBV7-3 with TRBJ2-1, with TRBD2 matching over 11 bases. V dropped 5 bases and J dropped 8; count of bases not matched to a gene: 8. Germline V gives CDR1 SGHTA, CDR2 FQGTGA. The CDR3 contains 15 residues. CDR3 DNA: TGTGCCAGCAGCCCTAGACTAGCGGGGAGGGATGAGCAGTTCTTC. Amino acids: CASSPRLAGRDEQFF.

V and J are TRBV5-1 and TRBJ2-1; 10 bases map to TRBD1. Germline V gene lookup returns CDR1 SGHRS and CDR2 YFSETQ. The J segment lost 4 bases and the V segment lost 2 bases, leaving 9 bases of the junction unmatched. The CDR3 has 17 residues. The CDR3 region is CASSFQTGGPAYNEQFF. The DNA for the CDR3 is TGCGCCAGCAGCTTTCAGACAGGGGGCCCGGCGTACAATGAGCAGTTCTTC.

In its sample, this clone was seen a few times. The chain carries TRBV7-2 and TRBJ2-1; D may be TRBD2 (6 bases). The CDR3 covers 16 residues. The V end lost 5 bases, the J end lost 0 bases, and 14 bases lay between the germline ends. Germline values: CDR1 SGHTA, CDR2 FQGNSA. The CDR3, as DNA: TGTGCCAGCAGCCCATTACGGGGGAGCTCCTACAATGAGCAGTTCTTC. It encodes CASSPLRGSSYNEQFF.

This rearrangement joins TRBV20-1 to TRBJ1-2; D is unresolved. The germline V gene encodes CDR1 DFQATT and CDR2 SNEGSKA (reference sequence). Between the trimmed V and J ends, which lost 3 bases and 5 bases, there was a span of 7 bases. This CDR3 comprises 11 residues. The CDR3 DNA is TGCAGTGCTAGTGCCCAGTATGGCTACACCTTC. Protein: CSASAQYGYTF.

There are a few counts of this clone. The chain couples TRBV6-5 to TRBJ1-5; no reliable D call. The CDR3 extends over 12 amino acids. Germline V lookup: CDR1 MNHEY, CDR2 SVGAGI. V lost 4 bases and J 4 bases, leaving 5 bases between the germline ends. CDR3: CASSFLNQPQHF. For the CDR3, the DNA is TGTGCCAGCAGTTTCTTAAATCAGCCCCAGCATTTT.

This clone appeared a few times. V usage is TRBV5-1 and J usage is TRBJ2-3; D is undetermined. This CDR3 is 15 amino acids long. V shed 0 bases and J shed 1 base, with 9 bases lying between them. CDR1 is SGHRS and CDR2 is YFSETQ in the germline V gene. The CDR3 is CASSLVSSGTDTQYF. The CDR3 DNA reads as TGCGCCAGCAGCTTGGTTTCCAGCGGCACAGATACGCAGTATTTT.

The chain joins TRBV2 to TRBJ1-6; TRBD1 matches at 11 bases. The CDR3 is 14 amino acids. Germline V gene lookup returns CDR1 SNHLY and CDR2 FYNNEI. V lost 7 bases, J lost 8 bases, and 4 bases stayed unmatched. The CDR3 DNA is TGTGCCAGCACGGGGACAGGGGGTGATTCACCCCTCCACTTT. This gives the protein CASTGTGGDSPLHF.

This sequence joins TRBV7-2 and TRBJ1-4; D is uncertain. Germline-derived CDR1 and CDR2 are SGHTA and FQGNSA. The CDR3 consists of 13 residues. Trimming stripped 5 bases from V and 6 bases from J, with 10 bases between. The CDR3 DNA reads as TGTGCCAGCAGCCGCGATGCCTATGAAAAACTGTTTTTT. It codes for CASSRDAYEKLFF.

In its sample, this clone was seen a few times. This sequence joins TRBV6-5 and TRBJ2-5, with D perhaps matching TRBD2 (5 bases). The V end was cut by 6 bases, the J end by 5 bases, with 19 bases between. The CDR3 runs 15 residues. Germline CDR1 is MNHEY and CDR2 is SVGAGI. The CDR3 spells CASSTSDGLLETQYF. CDR3 nucleotides: TGTGCCAGCAGCACTTCAGACGGACTCCTTGAGACCCAGTACTTC.

This rearrangement joins TRBV6-6 to TRBJ1-2, with TRBD1 identical over 7 bases. Germline CDR1 and CDR2: MNHNY and SVGAGI (reference sequence). V trimming: 2 bases; J trimming: 4 bases; junction bases outside the gene matches: 10. There are 16 residues in the CDR3. The CDR3 loop reads CASSYKRQGDIYGYTF. In DNA, the CDR3 is TGTGCCAGCAGTTACAAACGACAGGGCGATATCTATGGCTACACCTTC.

The chain employs TRBV28 and TRBJ2-7; the match to TRBD2 covers 8 bases. This CDR3 contains 16 residues. The J segment lost 1 base and the V segment lost 3 bases, leaving 8 bases of the junction unmatched. Germline V lookup: CDR1 MDHEN, CDR2 SYDVKM. The CDR3, as DNA: TGTGCCAGCAGTTTGTTAGCGGGAATACCATCCTACGAGCAGTACTTC. Its translation: CASSLLAGIPSYEQYF.

This chain connects TRBV28 to TRBJ2-1; D not certain. CDR3 length equals 12 residues. The V end was cut by 9 bases, the J end by 0 bases, with 6 bases between. Germline CDR1 and CDR2: MDHEN and SYDVKM. CDR3 sequence (DNA): TGTGCCAGTCGGAGCTCCTACAATGAGCAGTTCTTC. Its protein product is CASRSSYNEQFF. Full variable domain (rest looked up from reference TRBV28 and TRBJ2-1): DVKVTQSSRYLVKRTGEKVFLECVQDMDHENMFWYRQDPGLGLRLIYFSYDVKMKEKGDIPEGYSVSREKKERFSLILESASTNQTSMYLCASRSSYNEQFFGPGTRLTVL.

This clone occurred a few times. This chain joins TRBV2 and TRBJ2-7; D uncertain. Germline V CDR1 and CDR2: SNHLY, FYNNEI. This CDR3 comprises 10 residues. Trimming shortened V by 6 bases and J by 5 bases, and 5 bases separated the two germline ends. As DNA, the CDR3 is TGTGCCAGCAGCGCAGACGAGCAGTACTTC. As protein: CASSADEQYF.

CDR3 DNA sequence: TGCGCCAGCAGCTTGAGTTACGGGTTCTATGGCTACACCTTC. Translating it yields CASSLSYGFYGYTF. The chain is built from TRBV5-1 and TRBJ1-2, with D uncertain. The CDR3 is made up of 14 amino acids. Germline CDR1 reads SGHRS; CDR2 reads YFSETQ. V lost 1 base, J lost 4 bases, and 11 bases lay in between.

This clone has just a few counts. J is TRBJ2-1 and V is TRBV12-5; 8 positions match TRBD2. With 1 base clipped from V and 8 bases from J, the junction kept 16 bases outside the gene matches. CDR3 length: 18 amino acids. The V gene's germline CDR1 is LGHNT and CDR2 FRNRAP. The DNA for the CDR3 is TGTGCTAGTGGTTTGGCTCTGATTCTAAGAGCGGGGGTTTATGAGCAGTTCTTC. It yields the protein CASGLALILRAGVYEQFF.

The table lists this clone with a few counts. The V gene is TRBV19, the J gene TRBJ2-3, with a weak D call TRBD1 (5 bases). Germline CDR1 is LNHDA and CDR2 is SQIVND (reference sequence). This CDR3 contains 15 residues. V was trimmed by 0 bases and J by 4 bases, leaving 11 bases between them. CDR3 residues: CASSIEGVSADTQYF. CDR3 bases: TGTGCCAGTAGTATAGAAGGGGTGTCAGCAGATACGCAGTATTTT.

The chain is built from TRBV19 and TRBJ1-5; tentative D call: TRBD1 (5 bases). The CDR3 covers 14 residues. Germline V CDR1 and CDR2: LNHDA, SQIVND (reference sequence). Trimming stripped 3 bases from V and 7 bases from J, with 13 bases between. The CDR3 DNA sequence: TGTGCCAGTAGTATTTTGCAGGGAGGACAGCCCCAGCATTTT. Residues: CASSILQGGQPQHF.

This clone was observed a handful of times. The V call is TRBV7-9, the J call TRBJ1-1, with 7 bases fitting TRBD1. Germline assignment: CDR1 SEHNR and CDR2 FQNEAQ (reference sequence). The CDR3 loop spans 15 amino acids. The V and J ends lost 3 bases and 3 bases, in that order; junction bases with no gene match: 7. This CDR3 is CASSFLDRVDTEAFF. CDR3 bases: TGTGCCAGCAGCTTTTTAGACAGGGTAGACACTGAAGCTTTCTTT.

This chain connects TRBV5-4 to TRBJ2-1; 7 nucleotides align to TRBD1. CDR3 length: 12 residues. V lost 0 bases, J lost 12 bases, and 3 bases stayed unmatched. Germline values: CDR1 SGHNT, CDR2 YYREEE (reference sequence). The CDR3 DNA sequence: TGTGCCAGCAGCTTGGCCCGGGACAGGCAGTTCTTC. It is translated as CASSLARDRQFF.

J is TRBJ1-1 and V is TRBV5-1; D gene ambiguous. The CDR3 length is 14 residues. The germline V gene has CDR1 SGHRS and CDR2 YFSETQ. Trimming took 0 bases from V and 7 from J, leaving 13 bases between them. This chain's CDR3 is CASSLAPGTSEAFF. The DNA of the CDR3 is TGCGCCAGCAGCTTGGCCCCGGGTACCAGTGAAGCTTTCTTT.

This clone was seen a handful of times. This chain uses TRBV6-7 with TRBJ2-1, with 8 bases aligning to TRBD2. TRBV6-7 is recorded as an ORF, its role being uncertain. The V and J ends lost 2 bases and 5 bases, in that order; junction bases with no gene match: 8. This CDR3 is built from 16 residues. The CDR3 DNA follows: TGTGCCAGCAGTTACATCCTAGCGGGTAGTAACAATGAGCAGTTCTTC. Encoded protein: CASSYILAGSNNEQFF.